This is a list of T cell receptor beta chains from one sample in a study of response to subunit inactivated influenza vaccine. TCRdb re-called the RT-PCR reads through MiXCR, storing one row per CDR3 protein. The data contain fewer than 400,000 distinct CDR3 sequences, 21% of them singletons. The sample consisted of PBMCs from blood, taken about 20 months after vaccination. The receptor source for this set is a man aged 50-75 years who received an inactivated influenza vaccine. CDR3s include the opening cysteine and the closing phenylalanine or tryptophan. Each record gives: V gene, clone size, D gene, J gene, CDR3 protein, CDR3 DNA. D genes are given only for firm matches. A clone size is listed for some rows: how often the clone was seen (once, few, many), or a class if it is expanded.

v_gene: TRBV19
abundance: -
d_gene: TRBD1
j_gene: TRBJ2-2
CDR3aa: CASLQGERVGGELFF
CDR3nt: TGTGCCAGCCTACAGGGGGAGAGAGTAGGCGGGGAGCTGTTTTTT

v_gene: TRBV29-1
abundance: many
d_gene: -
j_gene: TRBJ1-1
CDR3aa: CSGRLEGTEAFF
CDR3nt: TGCAGCGGCAGGCTAGAGGGGACTGAAGCTTTCTTT

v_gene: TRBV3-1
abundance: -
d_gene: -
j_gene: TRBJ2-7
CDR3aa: CASSQEWGGTYEQYF
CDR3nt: TGTGCCAGCAGCCAAGAGTGGGGGGGCACCTACGAGCAGTACTTC

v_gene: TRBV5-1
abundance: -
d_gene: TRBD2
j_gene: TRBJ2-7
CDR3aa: CASSLGEASGYYEQYF
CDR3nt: TGCGCCAGCAGCTTGGGAGAGGCTAGCGGATACTACGAGCAGTACTTC

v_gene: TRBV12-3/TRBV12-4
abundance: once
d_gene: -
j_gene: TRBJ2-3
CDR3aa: CASTASKVADTQYF
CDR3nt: TGTGCCAGCACCGCCAGCAAGGTGGCAGATACGCAGTATTTT

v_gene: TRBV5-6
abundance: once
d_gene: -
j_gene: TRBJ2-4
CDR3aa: CASSPEGGADTKNIQYF
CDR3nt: TGTGCCAGCAGCCCGGAGGGGGGGGCTGATACCAAAAACATTCAGTACTTC

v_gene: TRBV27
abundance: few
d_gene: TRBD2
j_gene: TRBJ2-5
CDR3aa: CASRLRGEETQYF
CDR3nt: TGTGCCAGCAGATTACGGGGGGAGGAGACCCAGTACTTC

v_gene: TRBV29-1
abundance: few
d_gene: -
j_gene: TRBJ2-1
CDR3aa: CSVHAAPVLFF
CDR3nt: TGCAGCGTTCACGCGGCGCCCGTTCTGTTCTTC

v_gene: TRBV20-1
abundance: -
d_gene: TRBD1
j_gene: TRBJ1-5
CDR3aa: CSAHIPRGTGRDQPQHF
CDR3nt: TGCAGTGCCCACATTCCGCGCGGGACAGGGAGGGATCAGCCCCAGCATTTT

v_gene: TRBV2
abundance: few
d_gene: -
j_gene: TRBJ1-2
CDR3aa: CASSRGRGETYGYTF
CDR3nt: TGTGCCAGCAGCAGGGGAAGGGGCGAGACCTATGGCTACACCTTC

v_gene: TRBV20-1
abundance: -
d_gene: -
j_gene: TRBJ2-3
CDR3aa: CSATPLIITDTQYF
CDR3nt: TGCAGTGCTACCCCGTTGATTATCACAGATACGCAGTATTTT

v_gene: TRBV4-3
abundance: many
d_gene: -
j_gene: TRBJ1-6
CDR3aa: CASSQDWDSYNSPLHF
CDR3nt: TGCGCCAGCAGCCAAGATTGGGATTCCTATAATTCACCCCTCCACTTT

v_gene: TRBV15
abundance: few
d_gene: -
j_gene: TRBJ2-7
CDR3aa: CATSRQDSTYEQYF
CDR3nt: TGTGCCACCAGCAGACAGGACAGCACCTACGAGCAGTACTTC

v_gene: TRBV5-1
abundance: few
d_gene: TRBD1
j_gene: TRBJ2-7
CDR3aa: CASSSPDRASYEQYF
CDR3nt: TGCGCCAGCAGCTCCCCGGACAGGGCTTCCTACGAGCAGTACTTC

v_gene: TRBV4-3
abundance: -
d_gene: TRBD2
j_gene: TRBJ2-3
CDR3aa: CASSQLQIAGHTDTQYF
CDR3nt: TGCGCCAGCAGCCAACTCCAAATAGCGGGACACACAGATACGCAGTATTTT

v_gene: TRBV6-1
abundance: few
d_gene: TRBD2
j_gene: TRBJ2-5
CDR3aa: CASSERLAWGQETQYF
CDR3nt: TGTGCCAGCAGTGAAAGACTAGCCTGGGGCCAAGAGACCCAGTACTTC